What follows are 13 T cell receptor beta chains derived from one specimen sequenced in a study of blood T cell repertoires in COVID-19. Clones were sequenced by immunoSEQ multiplex PCR, and TCRdb holds only the in-frame ones, with some missing. This sample has about 140,000 clones, with 80% to 90% found just once. Sequencing was carried out using peripheral blood. The receptors were gathered from a man aged 60 to 75 with active or convalescent COVID-19.

This rearrangement joins TRBV7-2 to TRBJ2-5; no clear D. This CDR3 comprises 11 residues. V was cut by 6 bases and J by 6 bases, with 8 bases left in between. Germline loops: CDR1 SGHTA, CDR2 FQGNSA. CDR3 DNA sequence: TGTGCCAGCAGAATAACACAGACCCAGTACTTC. Amino acids: CASRITQTQYF.

In its sample, this clone was seen once. The J gene is TRBJ2-7, the V gene TRBV9; weak D call: TRBD1 (6 bases). V gave up 4 bases and J gave up 4 bases, with 18 bases separating them. In germline, CDR1 is SGDLS, CDR2 YYNGEE. CDR3 length equals 15 residues. CDR3 DNA sequence: TGTGCCAGCAGCCCCGCCCAGGGGATCGGATACGAGCAGTACTTC. Encoded protein: CASSPAQGIGYEQYF. The full variable domain, with the rest looked up from reference TRBV9 and TRBJ2-7, is DSGVTQTPKHLITATGQRVTLRCSPRSGDLSVYWYQQSLDQGLQFLIQYYNGEERAKGNILERFSAQQFPDLHSELNLSSLELGDSALYFCASSPAQGIGYEQYFGPGTRLTVT.

The V call is TRBV19, the J call TRBJ1-1, with a tentative D call TRBD1 (5 bases). This CDR3 is 13 amino acids long. From germline, CDR1 is LNHDA and CDR2 SQIVND (reference sequence). V shed 4 bases and J shed 6 bases, with 12 bases lying between them. The CDR3 is CASSRPGRPEAFF. The CDR3 DNA sequence: TGTGCCAGTAGTAGGCCAGGGCGTCCTGAAGCTTTCTTT. The entire variable domain, with the rest obtained from reference TRBV19 and TRBJ1-1, is as follows: DGGITQSPKYLFRKEGQNVTLSCEQNLNHDAMYWYRQDPGQGLRLIYYSQIVNDFQKGDIAEGYSVSREKKESFPLTVTSAQKNPTAFYLCASSRPGRPEAFFGQGTRLTVV.

This chain links TRBV7-6 with TRBJ2-5; TRBD2 agrees at 10 bases. Per the germline V gene, CDR1 is SGHVS and CDR2 is FNYEAQ. The CDR3 runs 16 residues. Losses at the gene ends were 0 bases for V and 5 bases for J; bases not matched to a gene: 6. CDR3 in DNA: TGTGCCAGCAGCTTAGCGGAGGGACTAGCGAGGGAGACCCAGTACTTC. Its protein product is CASSLAEGLARETQYF.

The CDR3 reads CASIKGVKQFF. Written as DNA, the CDR3 is TGTGCCAGCATCAAGGGGGTGAAGCAGTTCTTC. V gene TRBV27 combines with J gene TRBJ2-1; D is perhaps TRBD1 (6 bases). Between the trimmed V and J ends, which lost 7 bases and 11 bases, there was a span of 12 bases. This CDR3 has 11 residues. CDR1 is MNHEY and CDR2 is SMNVEV in the germline V gene (reference sequence).

This clone was counted a single time. CDR3 sequence (DNA): TGTGCCAGCAGTGTTGAGAGGCAGAGGACTGAAGCTTTCTTT. Encoded protein: CASSVERQRTEAFF. This chain uses TRBV2 with TRBJ1-1, with D unresolved. Germline lookup yields CDR1 SNHLY and CDR2 FYNNEI. The ends were cut back, 4 bases at V and 5 bases at J, with 14 bases in the middle. The CDR3 runs 14 residues.

This rearrangement joins TRBV9 to TRBJ2-6, with 11 nucleotides matching TRBD1. V was clipped by 2 bases and J by 4 bases; unmatched bases: 14. The CDR3 runs 20 residues. The germline V gene has CDR1 SGDLS and CDR2 YYNGEE. The CDR3 sequence: CASSVPFPDRGHSGANVLTF. CDR3 DNA: TGTGCCAGCAGCGTCCCATTTCCGGACAGGGGGCATTCCGGGGCCAACGTCCTGACTTTC.

This chain links TRBV3-1 (or the pseudogene TRBV3-2) with TRBJ1-1; no reliable D call. V lost 0 bases to trimming and J lost 4 bases, with 12 bases between them. The CDR3 totals 15 residues. Germline-derived CDR1 and CDR2 are LGHDT and YNNKEL (reference sequence). The CDR3 coding sequence is TGTGCCAGCAGCCAAGATAGCGGGGATATCACTGAAGCTTTCTTT. As protein: CASSQDSGDITEAFF.

The J gene is TRBJ2-3, the V gene TRBV4-1, with D uncertain. Germline loops: CDR1 MGHRA, CDR2 YSYEKL. Trimming left V 0 bases short and J 1 base short, with 14 bases between. The CDR3 loop spans 17 amino acids. The CDR3 sequence is CASSQDIRTWRTDTQYF. The DNA of the CDR3 is TGCGCCAGCAGCCAAGATATCCGAACATGGCGCACAGATACGCAGTATTTT.

V is TRBV19 and J is TRBJ1-5; D uncertain. Germline loops: CDR1 LNHDA, CDR2 SQIVND (reference sequence). V lost 4 bases, J lost 1 base, and 11 bases lay in between. The CDR3 is made up of 15 amino acids. CDR3 protein: CASSREGGSNQPQHF. In DNA form, the CDR3 reads TGTGCCAGTAGTAGGGAGGGAGGCAGCAATCAGCCCCAGCATTTT.

This clone occurred a few times. This sequence joins TRBV11-2 and TRBJ2-3; 11 bases line up with TRBD2. Germline V lookup: CDR1 SGHAT, CDR2 FQNNGV. Trimming removed 5 bases from V and 4 bases from J; junction bases left unmatched: 11. The CDR3 length is 17 residues. CDR3 protein: CASSPRPTSGKPDTQYF. The CDR3 DNA reads TGTGCCAGCAGCCCCCGTCCGACTAGCGGGAAACCAGATACGCAGTATTTT. The full variable domain, with the rest looked up from reference TRBV11-2 and TRBJ2-3, is EAGVAQSPRYKIIEKRQSVAFWCNPISGHATLYWYQQILGQGPKLLIQFQNNGVVDDSQLPKDRFSAERLKGVDSTLKIQPAKLEDSAVYLCASSPRPTSGKPDTQYFGPGTRLTVL.

J is TRBJ2-3 and V is TRBV30; 11 nucleotides agree with TRBD2. The CDR3 spans 14 residues. Germline CDR1 and CDR2: GTSNPN and SVGIG (reference sequence). The V and J ends lost 2 bases and 7 bases, in that order; junction bases with no gene match: 5. The CDR3 sequence: CAWSLAGGPHTQYF. In DNA form, the CDR3 reads TGTGCCTGGAGTTTAGCGGGAGGGCCTCATACGCAGTATTTT.

The chain has TRBV28 and TRBJ1-2; D unclear. Germline CDR1 reads MDHEN; CDR2 reads SYDVKM. The V and J ends lost 8 bases and 6 bases respectively, with 25 bases between them. This CDR3 has 16 amino acids. CDR3 nucleotides: TGTGCCAGCTGGCCTACTCTGGGAGCCACCACGGATGGCTACACCTTC. Encoded protein: CASWPTLGATTDGYTF.